This T cell receptor (beta chain) was retrieved from a study of chemoradiotherapy in HPV16-positive cancers. About the study: Functional T-cell assays on two HPV16-positive patients' cells defined candidate HPV-specific clones and common TCR motifs.

Profiled with immunoSEQ multiplex PCR; TCRdb holds only in-frame clones, not every one. This table has 9,000 to 15,000 clones, around 68% appearing once. This clone was counted a single time. The antigen is unknown. Germline-derived CDR1 and CDR2 are MGHRA and YSYEKL. V dropped 0 bases and J dropped 8; count of bases not matched to a gene: 7. The length of the CDR3 is 15 residues. Study conclusions and caveats: HPV-specific T cells were functionally defined from only a couple of HPV16-positive patients. Non-HPV-specific T cells did not expand in tumors during treatment, whereas candidate HPV-specific clones and E7-related motifs did.

The specimen was collected from a patient who underwent chemoradiotherapy. This chain joins TRBV4-1 and TRBJ1-3; 7 nucleotides align to TRBD1. This clonotype was obtained from a human donor with HPV-associated anogenital cancer. CDR3: CASSQDTDQGDTIYF. The CDR3 nucleotides are TGCGCCAGCAGCCAAGATACGGATCAGGGGGACACCATATATTTT.